A single sample is the source of the 16 T cell receptor beta chains below, sequenced in a study of T cells after yellow fever vaccination. TCRdb re-called the 5' RACE reads through MiXCR, storing one row per CDR3 protein. The data contain 300,000 to 400,000 distinct CDR3 sequences, 3% to 4.5% of them singletons. The specimen was PBMCs, collected 5 days after the yellow fever booster vaccination. The receptors originated from a man between 18 and 29 years old who received the YFV17D yellow fever vaccine.

The genes are TRBV19 and TRBJ1-1, with no clear D. Germline-derived CDR1 and CDR2 are LNHDA and SQIVND (reference sequence). V lost 3 bases and J lost 0, with 17 bases in between. CDR3 size: 17 residues. The CDR3 is CASSILGRLGMNTEAFF. In nucleotides, the CDR3 is TGTGCCAGTAGTATCCTAGGGCGACTGGGAATGAACACTGAAGCTTTCTTT.

This clonotype occurred a few times. The chain uses TRBV27 and TRBJ1-2; tentatively, D is TRBD1 (6 bases). This CDR3 contains 16 residues. V was clipped by 7 bases and J by 4 bases, with 22 bases between them. In germline, CDR1 is MNHEY, CDR2 SMNVEV (reference sequence). This CDR3 is CASTSYGSQQGYGYTF. The CDR3 nucleotides read TGTGCCAGCACCAGCTACGGAAGTCAACAGGGCTATGGCTACACCTTC.

This clonotype was counted only a few times. The rearrangement uses TRBV29-1 and TRBJ1-3; D is unresolved. Trimming shortened V by 0 bases and J by 5 bases, and 8 bases separated the two germline ends. Germline CDR1 SQVTM, CDR2 ANQGSEA. The CDR3 sequence is 13 residues long. This CDR3 reads CSVEDRTRNTIYF. CDR3 nucleotide sequence: TGCAGCGTTGAAGACAGAACCAGAAACACCATATATTTT.

The J gene is TRBJ2-2, the V gene TRBV28; tentatively, D is TRBD1 (6 bases). V was clipped by 2 bases and J by 0 bases, with 10 bases between them. Germline V gene sequence: CDR1 MDHEN, CDR2 SYDVKM. The CDR3 has 16 amino acids. Written as DNA, the CDR3 is TGTGCCAGCAGTTTAAAACAGGGACCGAACACCGGGGAGCTGTTTTTT. Translated: CASSLKQGPNTGELFF.

Many counts were recorded for this clonotype. This rearrangement joins TRBV4-3 to TRBJ2-5, with D perhaps matching TRBD2 (5 bases). Trimming shortened V by 4 bases and J by 4 bases, and 10 bases separated the two germline ends. Germline V CDR1 and CDR2: LGHNA, YSLEER. CDR3 length: 13 amino acids. CDR3 bases: TGCGCCAGCAGCCGAGGAGCGGTAGAGACCCAGTACTTC. Its protein product is CASSRGAVETQYF.

This chain links TRBV5-4 with TRBJ2-7; the D call may be TRBD1 or TRBD2 (5 bases each). V was pared by 1 base and J by 9 bases, with 17 bases between. Germline CDR1 reads SGHNT; CDR2 reads YYREEE (reference sequence). The CDR3 loop spans 14 amino acids. Here the CDR3 reads CASSLRRGPVRQYF. CDR3 coding DNA: TGTGCCAGCAGCTTGCGACGGGGCCCTGTAAGGCAGTACTTC.

This clonotype has a handful of counts. This sequence joins TRBV20-1 and TRBJ2-5; 11 bases line up with TRBD2. Trimming at V came to 6 bases and at J to 4 bases, leaving 4 bases not matched to a gene. The CDR3 has 13 residues. Germline CDR1 DFQATT, CDR2 SNEGSKA (reference sequence). This chain's CDR3 is CSAIAGGRETQYF. In nucleotides, the CDR3 is TGCAGTGCAATAGCGGGGGGGAGAGAGACCCAGTACTTC.

As for this clonotype: A single base separates this from a much larger clone, so it may be a read error. This CDR3 is missing its conserved last phenylalanine or tryptophan, likely due to a read error. The chain recombines TRBV5-1 with TRBJ2-7, with TRBD1 identical over 10 bases. V lost 0 bases, J lost 5 bases, and 2 bases stayed unmatched. Germline-derived CDR1 and CDR2 are SGHRS and YFSETQ. The CDR3 covers 14 residues. The CDR3 DNA sequence: TGCGCCAGCAGCTTGGGACAGGGGGCAGACGAGCAGTACGCC. This translates into CASSLGQGADEQYA.

Ten or more counts support this clonotype. The chain is built from TRBV5-1 and TRBJ2-6, with D possibly TRBD1 on 5 matching bases. The V and J ends lost 4 bases and 3 bases respectively, with 11 bases between them. The CDR3 has 15 residues. Germline V CDR1 and CDR2: SGHRS, YFSETQ. CDR3 loop: CASSPQGNGANVLTF. The CDR3 DNA follows: TGCGCCAGCAGCCCCCAGGGTAATGGGGCCAACGTCCTGACTTTC.

The J gene is TRBJ2-7, the V gene TRBV5-1, with 9 positions matching TRBD1. Germline V lookup: CDR1 SGHRS, CDR2 YFSETQ. Germline trimming cut 0 bases from V and 5 bases from J; bases unmatched to any gene: 6. This CDR3 comprises 15 residues. This CDR3 is CASSLAGQGMDEQYF. The CDR3 DNA reads TGCGCCAGCAGCTTGGCGGGACAGGGAATGGACGAGCAGTACTTC.

The CDR3 sequence: CASSKKADGYTF. CDR3 bases: TGTGCCAGTAGTAAAAAGGCGGATGGCTACACCTTC. The chain is built from TRBV19 and TRBJ1-2; no reliable D call. The CDR3 length is 12 residues. V lost 4 bases, J lost 6 bases, and 9 bases lay in between. The germline V gene has CDR1 LNHDA and CDR2 SQIVND (reference sequence).

The sample holds a few counts of this clonotype. The chain links TRBV9 to TRBJ1-1; D ambiguous. The length of the CDR3 is 16 residues. V was trimmed by 6 bases and J by 4 bases, leaving 22 bases between them. Germline V gene data show CDR1 as SGDLS and CDR2 as YYNGEE. CDR3 sequence reads: CASTPGVSPKGTEAFF. CDR3 in DNA: TGTGCCAGCACTCCCGGAGTCTCACCGAAGGGCACTGAAGCTTTCTTT.

The chain has TRBV5-6 and TRBJ2-3; a possible D gene is TRBD1 (6 bases). Trimming took 1 base from V and 6 from J, leaving 9 bases between them. This CDR3 has 13 amino acids. CDR1 SGHDT and CDR2 YYEEEE come from the germline V gene. CDR3 amino acids: CASSLTGSDTQYF. In DNA form, the CDR3 reads TGTGCCAGCAGCTTGACAGGGTCGGATACGCAGTATTTT.

This clonotype was counted only a few times. The chain joins TRBV7-2 to TRBJ2-3, with TRBD2 matching 15 bases. Germline assignment: CDR1 SGHTA and CDR2 FQGNSA. V lost 4 bases and J lost 6; bases outside the gene matches: 5. There are 16 residues in the CDR3. CDR3 in amino acids: CASSSPGLAGGDTQYF. CDR3 DNA sequence: TGTGCCAGCAGCTCACCGGGACTAGCGGGGGGCGATACGCAGTATTTT.

Ten or more counts support this clonotype. The chain joins TRBV12-3 or TRBV12-4 to TRBJ2-5; D unresolved. V lost 2 bases to trimming and J lost 2 bases, with 6 bases between them. The CDR3 consists of 13 residues. The CDR3 DNA is TGTGCCAGCAGTTTATCCTTACAAGAGACCCAGTACTTC. Translation: CASSLSLQETQYF.

The CDR3 is CASSQERQTQYF. The CDR3 region has the DNA TGTGCCAGCAGCCAAGAGCGACAGACCCAGTACTTC. V is TRBV4-2 and J is TRBJ2-5; D is ambiguous. Trimming cost V 0 bases and J 6 bases, with 5 bases left between them. Germline V lookup: CDR1 LGHNA, CDR2 YNFKEQ. This CDR3 region has 12 residues.